A single sample gave rise to the 5 T cell receptor beta chains below, sequenced in a study of T cell responses to AZD1222 COVID-19 vaccine. Profiled with immunoSEQ multiplex PCR; TCRdb holds only in-frame clones, not every one. The table has some 110,000 clones, around 89% seen once. The specimen was peripheral blood, collected on day 0 of AZD1222 vaccination. Source of these receptors: an adult in good health.

This CDR3 is CASSSTGIDYGYTF. CDR3 sequence (DNA): TGTGCCAGCAGTTCGACAGGTATCGACTATGGCTACACCTTC. This chain links TRBV27 with TRBJ1-2, with D possibly TRBD1 on 6 matching bases. Trimming left V 4 bases short and J 3 bases short, with 12 bases between. This CDR3 is built from 14 residues. Looked up from germline, CDR1 is MNHEY and CDR2 is SMNVEV (reference sequence).

This clone has a single count. The chain uses TRBV6-1 and TRBJ1-2, with D unresolved. V dropped 3 bases and J dropped 1 base, with 6 bases sitting between them. CDR3 length: 13 residues. Germline lookup yields CDR1 MNHNS and CDR2 SASEGT. CDR3 in DNA: TGTGCCAGCAGTGACAAGGGTAACTATGGCTACACCTTC. Translated: CASSDKGNYGYTF.

The chain uses TRBV6-5 and TRBJ1-2, with a weak D call TRBD1 (5 bases). The CDR3 runs 14 residues. Germline V CDR1 and CDR2: MNHEY, SVGAGI. V lost 7 bases, J lost 5 bases, and 17 bases lay in between. CDR3 DNA: TGTGCCAGCAAAGAACCGGGGCAAGTTTATGGCTACACCTTC. It is translated as CASKEPGQVYGYTF.

The chain joins TRBV9 to TRBJ2-1; TRBD2 might be the D (6 bases). The CDR3 runs to 13 residues. The V end lost 0 bases, the J end lost 9 bases, and 10 bases lay between the germline ends. Germline V lookup: CDR1 SGDLS, CDR2 YYNGEE. CDR3 nucleotide sequence: TGTGCCAGCAGCGTAGGGGGGGTCACTGAGCAGTTCTTC. Translation: CASSVGGVTEQFF.

V gene TRBV19 combines with J gene TRBJ2-5; TRBD2 matches 9 bases. Trimming removed 7 bases from V and 2 bases from J; junction bases left unmatched: 8. CDR1 and CDR2 (germline): LNHDA, SQIVND (reference sequence). The CDR3 length is 15 residues. The CDR3, as DNA: TGTGCCAGTAAAGATCGGCTAGCGGGGCAAGAGACCCAGTACTTC. It encodes CASKDRLAGQETQYF. Full variable domain (outside the CDR3, taken from reference TRBV19 and TRBJ2-5): DGGITQSPKYLFRKEGQNVTLSCEQNLNHDAMYWYRQDPGQGLRLIYYSQIVNDFQKGDIAEGYSVSREKKESFPLTVTSAQKNPTAFYLCASKDRLAGQETQYFGPGTRLLVL.